Following are 24 T cell receptor beta chains from one sample sequenced in a study of CXCR3-negative and CXCR3-positive naive CD8 T cells. With UMI labels, 5' RACE was used to prepare the TRB cDNA libraries. TCRdb re-called the 5' RACE reads and gives one entry per CDR3 protein, without DNA. The listing records more than 65,000 distinct CDR3 sequences. Sequenced material: naive CXCR3- CD8+ T cells from blood. The subset was: CD45RO-CCR7+CD27+CD95- naive CD8+ T cells lacking CXCR3 (TNR3-). The receptors here all came from a human donor in good health. Some clones in this sample may be carry-over from other donors' samples.

J is TRBJ2-7 and V is TRBV4-3; the TCRdb D gene call, TRBD2, has no DNA to confirm it. Looked up from germline, CDR1 is LGHNA and CDR2 is YSLEER. The CDR3 has 15 residues. CDR3 in amino acids: CASGQAGTSGYEQYF.

The gene calls are TRBV5-1 and TRBJ2-1; TCRdb proposes TRBD1, but this gene call is untestable without DNA. This CDR3 spans 16 amino acids. Per germline, CDR1 SGHRS and CDR2 YFSETQ. The CDR3 reads CASSPEGQGLNNEQFF. Full variable domain (outside the CDR3, taken from reference TRBV5-1 and TRBJ2-1): KAGVTQTPRYLIKTRGQQVTLSCSPISGHRSVSWYQQTPGQGLQFLFEYFSETQRNKGNFPGRFSGRQFSNSRSEMNVSTLELGDSALYLCASSPEGQGLNNEQFFGPGTRLTVL.

The V call is TRBV4-3, the J call TRBJ2-7; the D call from TCRdb, TRBD2, cannot be confirmed without DNA. The CDR3 spans 17 residues. CDR1 is LGHNA, CDR2 YSLEER, per germline. CDR3 sequence reads: CASSQDVAGPGSYEQYF.

V and J are TRBV27 and TRBJ1-6; as DNA is missing, the TRBD1 call by TCRdb cannot be tested. The CDR3 totals 16 residues. The germline gives CDR1 MNHEY, CDR2 SMNVEV (reference sequence). This CDR3 reads CASSQRTGRYNSPLHF.

This chain joins TRBV7-9 and TRBJ2-5. The CDR3 loop spans 13 amino acids. Germline V gives CDR1 SEHNR, CDR2 FQNEAQ (reference sequence). The CDR3 sequence: CASSLPSGYEQYF. Full variable domain (remainder filled in from reference TRBV7-9 and TRBJ2-5): DTGVSQNPRHKITKRGQNVTFRCDPISEHNRLYWYRQTLGQGPEFLTYFQNEAQLEKSRLLSDRFSAERPKGSFSTLEIQRTEQGDSAMYLCASSLPSGYEQYFGPGTRLLVL.

This chain links TRBV28 with TRBJ2-7; the TRBD2 assignment by TCRdb is unverifiable without DNA. This CDR3 region has 18 residues. Germline lookup yields CDR1 MDHEN and CDR2 SYDVKM. The CDR3 is CASSLSTSGRVRAYEQYF. The variable domain in full, with the rest retrieved from reference TRBV28 and TRBJ2-7, is DVKVTQSSRYLVKRTGEKVFLECVQDMDHENMFWYRQDPGLGLRLIYFSYDVKMKEKGDIPEGYSVSREKKERFSLILESASTNQTSMYLCASSLSTSGRVRAYEQYFGPGTRLTVT.

CDR3 amino acids: CASSLVGNEAFF. The rearrangement joins TRBV5-1 to TRBJ1-1. The CDR3 has 12 residues. Germline CDR1 SGHRS, CDR2 YFSETQ.

The chain has TRBV28 and TRBJ2-5; TCRdb picks TRBD1, but there is no DNA to check that call. The CDR3 is made up of 14 amino acids. Germline CDR1 reads MDHEN; CDR2 reads SYDVKM. The CDR3 protein is CASSLGAGGETQYF. Supplemented by reference TRBV28 and TRBJ2-5, the full variable domain reads DVKVTQSSRYLVKRTGEKVFLECVQDMDHENMFWYRQDPGLGLRLIYFSYDVKMKEKGDIPEGYSVSREKKERFSLILESASTNQTSMYLCASSLGAGGETQYFGPGTRLLVL.

The chain recombines TRBV25-1 with TRBJ2-7. Germline V gene lookup returns CDR1 MGHDK and CDR2 SYGVNS. The CDR3 is 14 residues long. CDR3 sequence reads: CASSEFFTTYEQYF.

The V gene is TRBV15, the J gene TRBJ2-1; TCRdb reports TRBD1, a call that lacks DNA to check it against. The CDR3 is 15 residues long. Looked up from germline, CDR1 is LNHNV and CDR2 is YYDKDF (reference sequence). CDR3 amino acids: CATSRGGTGGREQFF. The variable domain in full, completed from reference TRBV15 and TRBJ2-1, reads DAMVIQNPRYQVTQFGKPVTLSCSQTLNHNVMYWYQQKSSQAPKLLFHYYDKDFNNEADTPDNFQSRRPNTSFCFLDIRSPGLGDTAMYLCATSRGGTGGREQFFGPGTRLTVL.

This sequence joins TRBV14 and TRBJ1-4; TCRdb indicates TRBD1, and absent DNA this call remains unverified. This CDR3 spans 12 amino acids. The germline gives CDR1 SGHDN, CDR2 FVKESK. CDR3 loop: CASSQVGTELFF. Drawing the rest from reference TRBV14 and TRBJ1-4, the complete variable domain is EAGVTQFPSHSVIEKGQTVTLRCDPISGHDNLYWYRRVMGKEIKFLLHFVKESKQDESGMPNNRFLAERTGGTYSTLKVQPAELEDSGVYFCASSQVGTELFFGSGTQLSVL.

This sequence joins TRBV7-2 and TRBJ2-7; TCRdb returns TRBD1, unconfirmable since there is no DNA. CDR1 is SGHTA, CDR2 FQGNSA, per germline. The CDR3 has 15 amino acids. The CDR3 loop reads CASSLRASGGYEQYF.

The CDR3 sequence: CASSQGLASYEQYF. The J gene is TRBJ2-7, the V gene TRBV5-1; checking the TCRdb D call of TRBD2 is not possible without DNA. The CDR3 spans 14 residues. The germline V gene has CDR1 SGHRS and CDR2 YFSETQ.

This rearrangement joins TRBV28 to TRBJ1-6; the TCRdb D gene call, TRBD1, has no DNA to confirm it. CDR1 and CDR2 from the germline V gene are MDHEN and SYDVKM. This CDR3 comprises 15 residues. The CDR3 is CASSSRDRWNSPLHF.

The genes are TRBV5-1 and TRBJ1-2; TCRdb proposes TRBD1, but this gene call is untestable without DNA. The germline V gene encodes CDR1 SGHRS and CDR2 YFSETQ. This CDR3 comprises 15 residues. Here the CDR3 reads CASSLVGGEAEGYTF.

The chain links TRBV7-2 to TRBJ2-3. The CDR3 has 16 residues. Germline V gene lookup returns CDR1 SGHTA and CDR2 FQGNSA. CDR3 sequence: CASSFGYGASTDTQYF.

The gene calls are TRBV29-1 and TRBJ2-2. Germline V lookup: CDR1 SQVTM, CDR2 ANQGSEA. This CDR3 is 11 amino acids long. The CDR3 protein is CSARVTGELFF.

The chain carries TRBV7-6 and TRBJ2-1; TCRdb's assignment of TRBD2 cannot be checked, as there is no DNA. This CDR3 contains 13 residues. Germline values: CDR1 SGHVS, CDR2 FNYEAQ. The CDR3 region is CASSLAGGNEQFF.

V gene TRBV7-9 combines with J gene TRBJ1-2. The CDR3 totals 15 residues. The germline V gene encodes CDR1 SEHNR and CDR2 FQNEAQ (reference sequence). CDR3 region: CASSHQELANYGYTF.

The J gene is TRBJ2-1, the V gene TRBV29-1; TCRdb designates TRBD2, a call that cannot be tested without DNA. The CDR3 has 13 residues. Germline CDR1 reads SQVTM; CDR2 reads ANQGSEA. CDR3 sequence: CSVVLAGYNEQFF.

The chain couples TRBV10-3 to TRBJ1-5. From germline, CDR1 is ENHRY and CDR2 SYGVKD. This CDR3 is 13 amino acids long. The CDR3 here is CAARPNSNQPQHF.

The chain combines TRBV21-1 with TRBJ2-1; the D call of TRBD1 rests on TCRdb alone, since no DNA is present to check it. TRBV21-1 is labeled a pseudogene. The CDR3 runs 17 residues. The CDR3 spells CASNMGPGQGPYNEQFF.

V is TRBV20-1 and J is TRBJ2-7; the TCRdb D gene call, TRBD2, has no DNA to confirm it. Looked up from germline, CDR1 is DFQATT and CDR2 is SNEGSKA (reference sequence). This CDR3 region has 14 residues. The CDR3 loop reads CSARALAGAYEQYF.

The chain links TRBV27 to TRBJ2-7; TCRdb lists TRBD2, though no DNA is available to test this call. The CDR3 is made up of 13 amino acids. Germline V gives CDR1 MNHEY, CDR2 SMNVEV (reference sequence). Here the CDR3 reads CASSWDFWGEQYF.